The 15 T cell receptor beta chains listed next were all sequenced from one sample in a study of early T cells in non-severe SARS-CoV-2 infection. TCRdb re-analysed the 5' RACE reads in MiXCR, keeping a single row per CDR3 protein. The sample records around 26,000 distinct CDR3 sequences, less than 4.5% being singletons. Sequencing was carried out using whole blood. Source of these receptors: an adult who was a healthcare worker with PCR-confirmed SARS-CoV-2 infection or an uninfected control (not recorded which).

This clonotype appeared many times. The chain recombines TRBV19 with TRBJ2-3, with D unclear. The CDR3 has 15 residues. The V gene lost 9 bases and the J gene lost 2 bases, with 18 bases spanning the gap. From germline, CDR1 is LNHDA and CDR2 SQIVND (reference sequence). The CDR3, as DNA: TGTGCCAGCACGCAAGACTCGATTAACACAGATACGCAGTATTTT. Translation: CASTQDSINTDTQYF.

This clonotype was recorded at least ten times. The chain links TRBV6-5 to TRBJ1-1; perhaps TRBD1 as D (6 bases). The CDR3 covers 12 residues. The germline V gene has CDR1 MNHEY and CDR2 SVGAGI. With 7 bases removed from V and 11 bases from J, the gap between germline ends came to 17 bases. The CDR3 bases are TGTGCCAGCACCCCCGCGGGGGGGCACGCTTTCTTT. Protein: CASTPAGGHAFF.

This clonotype was observed a few times. V is TRBV7-3 and J is TRBJ2-3, with 11 bases aligning to TRBD2. Germline V lookup: CDR1 SGHTA, CDR2 FQGTGA. V lost 7 bases to trimming and J lost 4 bases; unmatched junction nucleotides: 4. The CDR3 length is 14 residues. Written as DNA, the CDR3 is TGTGCCAGCAAACTAGCGGGAGCCTCAGATACGCAGTATTTT. It translates to CASKLAGASDTQYF.

This clonotype was seen more than once but under ten times. The chain couples TRBV15 to TRBJ2-1; tentatively, D is TRBD2 (6 bases). Germline V CDR1 and CDR2: LNHNV, YYDKDF (reference sequence). V was cut by 5 bases and J by 4 bases, with 15 bases left in between. The CDR3 is 15 residues long. The CDR3 coding sequence is TGTGCCACCAGCGGCGGGACTTACACTTACAATGAGCAGTTCTTC. Translation gives CATSGGTYTYNEQFF.

This clonotype was detected ten times or more. This chain connects TRBV11-2 to TRBJ1-2; D possibly corresponds to TRBD1 (6 bases). Trimming took 0 bases from V and 3 from J, leaving 8 bases between them. Germline V lookup: CDR1 SGHAT, CDR2 FQNNGV. The CDR3 extends over 14 amino acids. CDR3 sequence: CASSLERGDYGYTF. CDR3 DNA: TGTGCCAGCAGCTTAGAAAGGGGGGACTATGGCTACACCTTC.

This clonotype has at least ten counts. The chain's CDR3 is CASTMGTKYNSPLHF. For the CDR3, the DNA is TGTGCCAGCACCATGGGGACGAAGTATAATTCACCCCTCCACTTT. This sequence joins TRBV12-3 or TRBV12-4 and TRBJ1-6; possibly TRBD1 for D (5 bases). The V end was cut by 7 bases, the J end by 4 bases, with 14 bases between. The CDR3 is 15 amino acids.

This clonotype came up many times. The CDR3, as DNA: TGTGCCAGCAGCCCAGGGACAGGGGGTCAGCCCCAGCATTTT. Its translation: CASSPGTGGQPQHF. The gene calls are TRBV7-2 and TRBJ1-5; TRBD1 agrees at 11 bases. The CDR3 extends over 14 amino acids. The trim removed 5 bases at V and 6 bases at J, leaving 3 bases unmatched. Germline loops: CDR1 SGHTA, CDR2 FQGNSA.

A note on this clonotype: Since a much larger clone is just one base distant, this may be a read error. V gene TRBV29-1 combines with J gene TRBJ2-5, with D maybe TRBD2 (5 bases). From germline, CDR1 is SQVTM and CDR2 ANQGSEA. V was cut by 7 bases and J by 3 bases, with 18 bases left in between. The CDR3 loop spans 14 amino acids. CDR3 amino acids: CSGLEGSVEETQYF. The CDR3 DNA reads as TGCAGCGGGCTAGAGGGTAGTGTAGAAGAGACCCAGTACTTC.

This clonotype came up a few times. The V and J genes are TRBV25-1 and TRBJ2-1; no clear D. The V and J ends lost 7 bases and 0 bases respectively, with 19 bases between them. CDR1 MGHDK and CDR2 SYGVNS come from the germline V gene. CDR3 length equals 17 residues. As DNA, the CDR3 is TGTGCCAGCACCGAACGATCCAGCCTGAGCTCCTACAATGAGCAGTTCTTC. It codes for CASTERSSLSSYNEQFF.

This clonotype was detected many times. V and J are TRBV6-2 or TRBV6-3 and TRBJ1-1; 8 nucleotides line up with TRBD1. Looked up from germline, CDR1 is MNHEY and CDR2 is SVGEGT. The CDR3 length is 17 residues. V lost 2 bases to trimming and J lost 10 bases; unmatched junction nucleotides: 18. The CDR3 protein is CASSYPSRPGTGPAAFF. The CDR3 coding sequence is TGTGCCAGCAGTTACCCAAGCCGTCCCGGGACAGGTCCGGCAGCTTTCTTT.

This clonotype has a count of ten or more. The chain uses TRBV4-2 and TRBJ1-1; perhaps TRBD1 as D (5 bases). Germline CDR1 reads LGHNA; CDR2 reads YNFKEQ. Trimming took off 2 bases at V and 2 bases at J, with 12 bases between the two ends. The CDR3 loop spans 15 amino acids. Written as DNA, the CDR3 is TGTGCCAGCAGCCAAACCCGAAGGACAAACACTGAAGCTTTCTTT. This translates into CASSQTRRTNTEAFF.

This clonotype came up many times. The DNA of the CDR3 is TGCAGTGCTACCCCGGCTAGCGGGAGCTACGAGCAGTACTTC. Translated, it gives CSATPASGSYEQYF. The chain has TRBV20-1 and TRBJ2-7; 10 bases are shared with TRBD2. The CDR3 length is 14 residues. Germline V gives CDR1 DFQATT, CDR2 SNEGSKA (reference sequence). V was clipped by 4 bases and J by 3 bases; unmatched bases: 6.

This clonotype was found many times. The V and J genes are TRBV7-2 and TRBJ1-3; no clear D. The germline gives CDR1 SGHTA, CDR2 FQGNSA. Trimming cost V 1 base and J 0 bases, with 4 bases left between them. The CDR3 extends over 14 amino acids. The CDR3 region has the DNA TGTGCCAGCAGCTTAGGCGGCTCTGGAAACACCATATATTTT. Its protein is CASSLGGSGNTIYF.

This clonotype was observed many times. The chain is built from TRBV4-3 and TRBJ1-2; 7 nucleotides align to TRBD1. V lost 4 bases, J lost 1 base, and 3 bases stayed unmatched. CDR3 size: 14 residues. CDR1 is LGHNA and CDR2 is YSLEER in the germline V gene. CDR3 sequence reads: CASSPGQSNYGYTF. For the CDR3, the DNA is TGCGCCAGCAGCCCGGGACAGAGTAACTATGGCTACACCTTC.

By its share, this clonotype is medium-sized (0.01 to 0.1%). The chain recombines TRBV20-1 with TRBJ1-5, with 7 bases lining up with TRBD1. The CDR3 is 14 residues long. V lost 6 bases, J lost 8 bases, and 13 bases stayed unmatched. Germline V lookup: CDR1 DFQATT, CDR2 SNEGSKA (reference sequence). The DNA of the CDR3 is TGCAGTGCCAGACCGAGACAGGGATGGAAGCCCCAGCATTTT. Translated: CSARPRQGWKPQHF.